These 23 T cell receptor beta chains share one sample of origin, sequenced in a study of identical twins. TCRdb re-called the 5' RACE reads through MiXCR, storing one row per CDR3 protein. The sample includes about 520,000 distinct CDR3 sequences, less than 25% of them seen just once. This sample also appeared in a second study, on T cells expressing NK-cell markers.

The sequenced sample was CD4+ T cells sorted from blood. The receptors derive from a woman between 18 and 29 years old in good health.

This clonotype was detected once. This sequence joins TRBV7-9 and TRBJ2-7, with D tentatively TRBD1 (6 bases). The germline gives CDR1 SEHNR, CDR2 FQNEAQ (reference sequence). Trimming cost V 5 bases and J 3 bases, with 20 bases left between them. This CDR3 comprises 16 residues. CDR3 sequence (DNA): TGTGCCAGCAGCCGCTCCGAAAGGACAGAAGACTACGAGCAGTACTTC. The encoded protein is CASSRSERTEDYEQYF.

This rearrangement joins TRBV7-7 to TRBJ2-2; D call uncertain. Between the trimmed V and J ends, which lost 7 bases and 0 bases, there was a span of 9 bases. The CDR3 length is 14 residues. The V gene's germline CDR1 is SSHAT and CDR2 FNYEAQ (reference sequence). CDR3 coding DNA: TGTGCCAGCATGATTTTACCGAACACCGGGGAGCTGTTTTTT. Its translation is CASMILPNTGELFF.

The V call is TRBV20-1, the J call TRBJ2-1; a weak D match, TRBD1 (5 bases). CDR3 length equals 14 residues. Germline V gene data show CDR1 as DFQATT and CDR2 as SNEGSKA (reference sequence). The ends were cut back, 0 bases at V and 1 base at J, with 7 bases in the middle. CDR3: CSAREGASYNEQFF. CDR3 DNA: TGCAGTGCTAGAGAAGGGGCGTCCTACAATGAGCAGTTCTTC.

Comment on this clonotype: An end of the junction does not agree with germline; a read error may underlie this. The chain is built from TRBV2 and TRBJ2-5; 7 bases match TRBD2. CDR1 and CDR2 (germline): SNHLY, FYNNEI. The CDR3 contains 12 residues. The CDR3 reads CAGSGDRGAQYF. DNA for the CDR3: TGTGCCGGCAGTGGGGACCGGGGGGCCCAGTACTTC.

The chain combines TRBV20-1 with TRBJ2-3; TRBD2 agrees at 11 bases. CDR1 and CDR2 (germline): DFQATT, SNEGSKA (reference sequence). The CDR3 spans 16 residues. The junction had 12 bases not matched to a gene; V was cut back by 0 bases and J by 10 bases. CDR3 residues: CSARDRAASGGLAQYF. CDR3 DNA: TGCAGTGCTAGAGATCGGGCAGCTAGCGGGGGGTTAGCGCAGTATTTT.

The CDR3 DNA is TGCAGCGTTGATGTTAGCTGGCCTCAAGAGACCCAGTACTTC. This translates into CSVDVSWPQETQYF. V gene TRBV29-1 combines with J gene TRBJ2-5; D ambiguous. Trimming pared 3 bases from V and 2 bases from J, leaving 13 bases between. CDR1 is SQVTM, CDR2 ANQGSEA, per germline. The CDR3 runs 14 residues.

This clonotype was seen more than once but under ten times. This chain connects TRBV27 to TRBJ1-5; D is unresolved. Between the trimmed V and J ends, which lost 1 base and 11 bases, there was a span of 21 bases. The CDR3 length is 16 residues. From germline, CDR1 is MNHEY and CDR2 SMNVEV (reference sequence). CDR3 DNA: TGTGCCAGCAGTTTATTTTTCGCGACGGCGGCCGGCGCCCAGCATTTT. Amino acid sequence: CASSLFFATAAGAQHF.

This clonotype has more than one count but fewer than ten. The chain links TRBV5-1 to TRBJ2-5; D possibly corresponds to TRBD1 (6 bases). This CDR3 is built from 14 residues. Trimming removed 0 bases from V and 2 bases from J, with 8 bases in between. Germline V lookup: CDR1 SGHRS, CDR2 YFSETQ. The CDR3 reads CASSLDREQETQYF. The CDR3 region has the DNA TGCGCCAGCAGCTTGGACAGGGAACAAGAGACCCAGTACTTC.

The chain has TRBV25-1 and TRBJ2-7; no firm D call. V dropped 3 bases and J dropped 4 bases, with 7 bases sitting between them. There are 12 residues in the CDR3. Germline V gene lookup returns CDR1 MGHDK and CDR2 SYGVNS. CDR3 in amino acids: CASSDGLYEQYF. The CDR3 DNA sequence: TGTGCCAGCAGTGACGGCCTTTACGAGCAGTACTTC.

The CDR3 DNA follows: TGTGCCAGCAGCCGACAGAGAGTGAACACTGAAGCTTTCTTT. Encoded protein: CASSRQRVNTEAFF. This rearrangement joins TRBV6-1 to TRBJ1-1; weak D call: TRBD1 (5 bases). V was pared by 6 bases and J by 0 bases, with 11 bases between. This CDR3 has 14 residues. Germline V CDR1 and CDR2: MNHNS, SASEGT.

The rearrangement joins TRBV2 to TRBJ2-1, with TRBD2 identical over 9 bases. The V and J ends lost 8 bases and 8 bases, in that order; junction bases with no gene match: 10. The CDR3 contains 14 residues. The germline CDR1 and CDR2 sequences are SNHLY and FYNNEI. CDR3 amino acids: CASLRREGPDEQFF. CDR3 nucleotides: TGTGCCAGCTTGAGGCGGGAGGGCCCCGATGAGCAGTTCTTC. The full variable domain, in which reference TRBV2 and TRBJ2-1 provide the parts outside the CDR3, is EPEVTQTPSHQVTQMGQEVILRCVPISNHLYFYWYRQILGQKVEFLVSFYNNEISEKSEIFDDQFSVERPDGSNFTLKIRSTKLEDSAMYFCASLRREGPDEQFFGPGTRLTVL.

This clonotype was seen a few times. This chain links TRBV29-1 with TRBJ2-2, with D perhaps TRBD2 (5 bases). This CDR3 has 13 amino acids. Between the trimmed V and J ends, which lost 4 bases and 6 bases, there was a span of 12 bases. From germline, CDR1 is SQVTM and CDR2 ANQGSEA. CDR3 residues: CSVARARAGELFF. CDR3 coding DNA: TGCAGCGTTGCGAGGGCTAGGGCCGGGGAGCTGTTTTTT.

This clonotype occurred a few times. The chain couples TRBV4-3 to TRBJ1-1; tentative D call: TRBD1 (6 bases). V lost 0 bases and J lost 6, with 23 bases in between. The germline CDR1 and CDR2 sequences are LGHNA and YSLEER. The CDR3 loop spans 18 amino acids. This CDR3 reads CASSQEIAETGKRAEAFF. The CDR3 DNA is TGCGCCAGCAGCCAAGAAATCGCGGAAACAGGGAAGAGGGCTGAAGCTTTCTTT.

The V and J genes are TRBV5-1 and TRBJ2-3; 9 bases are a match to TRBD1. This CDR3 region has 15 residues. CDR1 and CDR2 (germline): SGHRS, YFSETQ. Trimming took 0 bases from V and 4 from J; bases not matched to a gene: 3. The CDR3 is CASSLAGQGADTQYF. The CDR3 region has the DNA TGCGCCAGCAGCTTGGCGGGACAGGGAGCAGATACGCAGTATTTT.

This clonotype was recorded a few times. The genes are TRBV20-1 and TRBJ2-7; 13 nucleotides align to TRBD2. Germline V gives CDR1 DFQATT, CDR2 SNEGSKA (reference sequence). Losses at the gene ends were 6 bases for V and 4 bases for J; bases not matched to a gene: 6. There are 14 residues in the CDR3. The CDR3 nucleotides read TGCAGTGCCCCAACTAGCGGGAGGGTTTACGAGCAGTACTTC. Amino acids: CSAPTSGRVYEQYF.

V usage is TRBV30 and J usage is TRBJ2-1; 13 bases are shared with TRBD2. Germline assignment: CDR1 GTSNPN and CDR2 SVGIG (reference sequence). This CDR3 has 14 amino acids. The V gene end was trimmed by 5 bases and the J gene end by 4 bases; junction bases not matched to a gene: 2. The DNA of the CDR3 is TGTGCCTGGTCACTAGCGGGAGGGTACAATGAGCAGTTCTTC. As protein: CAWSLAGGYNEQFF.

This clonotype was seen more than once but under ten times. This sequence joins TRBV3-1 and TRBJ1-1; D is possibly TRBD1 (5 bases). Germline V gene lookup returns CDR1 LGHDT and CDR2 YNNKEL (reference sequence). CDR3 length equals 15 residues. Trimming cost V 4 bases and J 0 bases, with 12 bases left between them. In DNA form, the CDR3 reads TGTGCCAGCAGCCCGACAGATCGGATGAACACTGAAGCTTTCTTT. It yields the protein CASSPTDRMNTEAFF.

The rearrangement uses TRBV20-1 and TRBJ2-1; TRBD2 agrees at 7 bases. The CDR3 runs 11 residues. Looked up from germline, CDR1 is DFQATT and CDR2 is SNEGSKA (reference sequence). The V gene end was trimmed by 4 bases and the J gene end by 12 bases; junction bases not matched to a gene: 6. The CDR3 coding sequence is TGCAGTGCTAATGAGCCGGGGGGGCAGTTCTTC. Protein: CSANEPGGQFF.

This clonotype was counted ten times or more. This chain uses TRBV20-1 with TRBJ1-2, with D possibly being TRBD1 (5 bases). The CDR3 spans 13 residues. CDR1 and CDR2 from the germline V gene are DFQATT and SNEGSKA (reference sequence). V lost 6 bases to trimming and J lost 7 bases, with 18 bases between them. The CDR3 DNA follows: TGCAGTGCCTCGACGGGGGAATTTGGTGGCTACACCTTC. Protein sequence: CSASTGEFGGYTF.

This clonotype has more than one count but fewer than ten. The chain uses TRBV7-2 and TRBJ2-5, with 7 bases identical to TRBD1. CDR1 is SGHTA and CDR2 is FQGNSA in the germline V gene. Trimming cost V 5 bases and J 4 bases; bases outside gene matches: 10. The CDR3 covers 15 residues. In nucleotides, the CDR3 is TGTGCCAGCAGCGCGATAGGGGGCGGTCGAGAGACCCAGTACTTC. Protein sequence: CASSAIGGGRETQYF.

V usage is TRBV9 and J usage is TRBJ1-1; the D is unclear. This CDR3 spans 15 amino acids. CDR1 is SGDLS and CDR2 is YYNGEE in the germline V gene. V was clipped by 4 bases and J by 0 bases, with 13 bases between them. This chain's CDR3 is CASSPQGSMNTEAFF. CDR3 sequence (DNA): TGTGCCAGCAGCCCTCAAGGAAGCATGAACACTGAAGCTTTCTTT.

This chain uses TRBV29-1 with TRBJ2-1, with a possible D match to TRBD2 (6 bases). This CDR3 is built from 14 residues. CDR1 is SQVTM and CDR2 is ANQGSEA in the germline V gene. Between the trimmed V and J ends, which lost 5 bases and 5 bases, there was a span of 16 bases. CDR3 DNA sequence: TGCAGCGTTTCAAGTCCGCGGACTAACAATGAGCAGTTCTTC. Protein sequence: CSVSSPRTNNEQFF.

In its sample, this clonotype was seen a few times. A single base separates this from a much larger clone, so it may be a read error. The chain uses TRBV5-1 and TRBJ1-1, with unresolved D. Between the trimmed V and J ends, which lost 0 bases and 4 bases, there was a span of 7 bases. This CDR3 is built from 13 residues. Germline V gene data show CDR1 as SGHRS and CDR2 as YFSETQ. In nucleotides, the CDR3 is TGCGCCAGCAGCTTGGACGCGGGCACTGAAGCTTTCTTT. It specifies CASSLDAGTEAFF.